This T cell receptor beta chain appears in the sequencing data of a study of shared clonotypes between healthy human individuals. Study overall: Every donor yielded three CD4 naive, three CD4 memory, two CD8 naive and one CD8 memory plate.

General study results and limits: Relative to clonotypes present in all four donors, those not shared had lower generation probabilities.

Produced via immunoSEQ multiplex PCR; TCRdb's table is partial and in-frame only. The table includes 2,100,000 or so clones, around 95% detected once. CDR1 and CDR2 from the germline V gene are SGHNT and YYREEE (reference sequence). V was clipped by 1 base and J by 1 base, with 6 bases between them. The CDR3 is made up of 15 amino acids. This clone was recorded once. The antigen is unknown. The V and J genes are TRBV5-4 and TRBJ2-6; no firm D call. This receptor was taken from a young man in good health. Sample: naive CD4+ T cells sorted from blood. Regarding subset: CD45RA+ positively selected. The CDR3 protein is CASSLRESGANVLTF. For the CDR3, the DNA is TGTGCCAGCAGCTTGAGGGAATCTGGGGCCAACGTCCTGACTTTC.